This passage covers 3 T cell receptor beta chains from one sample sequenced in a study of cytomegalovirus exposure and HLA in healthy donors. The primer mix had 60 Vbeta and 13 Jbeta primers. Data came from immunoSEQ multiplex PCR; TCRdb stores just in-frame clones and leaves some out. This sample has around 190,000 clones; less than 85% occur once, and the top ten carry 5.7%. Material: PBMCs. The origin of the receptors is a man aged 35 to 55 in good health and CMV-seronegative.

This chain joins TRBV5-1 and TRBJ1-2, with 9 bases lining up with TRBD1. CDR3 length: 16 amino acids. Trimming removed 4 bases from V and 6 bases from J; junction bases left unmatched: 13. Germline assignment: CDR1 SGHRS and CDR2 YFSETQ. The CDR3 DNA reads as TGCGCCAGCAGCCCACAGCCGGGACAGGGATTCAATGGCTACACCTTC. This sequence encodes CASSPQPGQGFNGYTF.

The chain carries TRBV4-1 and TRBJ2-5, with D possibly matching TRBD1 (5 bases). The J call is doubtful: the DNA matches TRBJ2-7 better. Per germline, CDR1 MGHRA and CDR2 YSYEKL. The CDR3 covers 15 residues. The CDR3 DNA reads as TGCGCCAGCAGCCAAGACCCAGGGCTCTCCTACGAGCAGTACTTC. This gives the protein CASSQDPGLSYEQYF.

The chain joins TRBV11-2 to TRBJ2-1; 7 bases line up with TRBD1. CDR3 length: 16 residues. J gave up 8 bases and V 6 bases, and 16 bases lay outside the gene matches. CDR1 and CDR2 from the germline V gene are SGHAT and FQNNGV. The CDR3 loop reads CASSPYPSDRAHEQFF. The CDR3 DNA reads as TGTGCCAGCAGTCCCTACCCCTCAGACAGGGCTCATGAGCAGTTCTTC.